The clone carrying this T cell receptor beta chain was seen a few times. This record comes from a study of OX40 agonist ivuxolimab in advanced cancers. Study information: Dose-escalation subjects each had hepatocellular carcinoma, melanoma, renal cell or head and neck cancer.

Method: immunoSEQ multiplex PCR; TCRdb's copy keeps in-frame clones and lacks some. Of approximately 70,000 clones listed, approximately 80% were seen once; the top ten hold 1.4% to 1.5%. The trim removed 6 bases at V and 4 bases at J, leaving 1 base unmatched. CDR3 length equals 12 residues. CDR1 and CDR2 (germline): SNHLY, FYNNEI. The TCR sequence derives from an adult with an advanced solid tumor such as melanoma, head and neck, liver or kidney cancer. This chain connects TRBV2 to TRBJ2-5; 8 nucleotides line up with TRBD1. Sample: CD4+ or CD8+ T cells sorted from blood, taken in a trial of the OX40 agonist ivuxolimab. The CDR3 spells CASRDRVETQYF. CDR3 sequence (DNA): TGTGCCAGCAGGGACAGGGTAGAGACCCAGTACTTC.